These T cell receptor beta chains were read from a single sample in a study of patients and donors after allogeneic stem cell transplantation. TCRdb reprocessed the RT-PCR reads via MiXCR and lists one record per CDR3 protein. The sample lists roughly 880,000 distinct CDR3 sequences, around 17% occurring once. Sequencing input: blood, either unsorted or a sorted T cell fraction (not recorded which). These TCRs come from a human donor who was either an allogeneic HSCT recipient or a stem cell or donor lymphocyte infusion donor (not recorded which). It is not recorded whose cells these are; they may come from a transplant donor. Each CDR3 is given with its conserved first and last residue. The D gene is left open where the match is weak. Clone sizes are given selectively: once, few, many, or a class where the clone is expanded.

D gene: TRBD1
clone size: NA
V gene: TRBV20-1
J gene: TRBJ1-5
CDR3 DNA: TGCAGTGCTAGACCCGACAGGGTGAATCAGCCCCAGCATTTT
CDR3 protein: CSARPDRVNQPQHF

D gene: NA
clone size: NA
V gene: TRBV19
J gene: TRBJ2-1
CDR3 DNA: TGTGCCAGTATGGACTACGCGTACAATGAGCAGTTCTTC
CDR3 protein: CASMDYAYNEQFF

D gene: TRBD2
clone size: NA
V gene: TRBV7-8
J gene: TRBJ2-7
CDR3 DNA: TGTGCCAGCAGCGCCCCGCGGCCAGCGGGAGTACGCGAGCAGTACTTC
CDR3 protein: CASSAPRPAGVREQYF

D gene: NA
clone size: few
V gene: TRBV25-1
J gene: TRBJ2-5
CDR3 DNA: TGTGCCAGCAGTGAATACCCGGGAATGGCCCAAGAGACCCAGTACTTC
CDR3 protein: CASSEYPGMAQETQYF

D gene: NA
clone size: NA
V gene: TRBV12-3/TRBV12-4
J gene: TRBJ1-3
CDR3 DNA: TGTGCCAGCAGTTTCGCGGACAGCCCAAACAAACCTTCTGGAAACACCATATATTTT
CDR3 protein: CASSFADSPNKPSGNTIYF

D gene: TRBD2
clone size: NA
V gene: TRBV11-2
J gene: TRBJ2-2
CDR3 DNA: TGTGCCAGCAGCTTTTTAGCGGGGCCGGACACCGGGGAGCTGTTTTTT
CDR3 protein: CASSFLAGPDTGELFF

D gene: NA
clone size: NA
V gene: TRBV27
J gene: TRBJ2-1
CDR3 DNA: TGTGCCAGCAGTTGGGCTGATACCTACAATGAGCAGTTCTTC
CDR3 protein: CASSWADTYNEQFF

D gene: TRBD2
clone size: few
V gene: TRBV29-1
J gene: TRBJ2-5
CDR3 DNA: TGCAGCGTTGATATGGCGGGGGGGCTGTTGGAGACCCAGTACTTC
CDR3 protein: CSVDMAGGLLETQYF

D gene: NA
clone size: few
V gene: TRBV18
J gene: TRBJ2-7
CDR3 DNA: TGTGCCAGCTCCGCGGAGGATTCCTACGAGCAGTACTTC
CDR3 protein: CASSAEDSYEQYF

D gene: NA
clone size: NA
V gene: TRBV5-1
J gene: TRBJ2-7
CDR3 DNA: TGCGCCAGCAGCTTGTTAGGGAACCTCGGTGGCTCCTACGAGCAGTACTTC
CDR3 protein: CASSLLGNLGGSYEQYF